The clone carrying this TCR beta chain has at least ten counts. Its antigen is unidentified. CDR3 size: 13 residues. V was cut by 5 bases and J by 8 bases, with 15 bases left in between. The germline gives CDR1 SGHTA, CDR2 FQGNSA. Using RNA transcripts as the source, TCR beta CDR3 regions were amplified. The primer set for the first-round RT-PCR of the TCR CDR3 was HTBI. MiXCR was run by TCRdb on the multiplex PCR reads, yielding one entry per CDR3 protein. The table records over 400,000 distinct CDR3 sequences, around 15% of them present only once. Investigators excluded patients with uncontrolled infection, other autoimmune disease, pregnancy or lactation. This entry is derived from a study of T cells in Graves' hyperthyroidism and ophthalmopathy. Turning to the study itself: Peripheral blood was secured at the point of initial diagnosis, before any treatment.

The study's findings and limits: Blood also held most thyroid clonotypes expanded beyond 0.001. The model identified upcoming ophthalmopathy a median about 7.1 months ahead of onset.

The specimen sequenced was blood. The chain couples TRBV7-2 to TRBJ1-2; a weak D match, TRBD1 (5 bases). The clonotype originates from a man between 18 and 35 years old with Graves' ophthalmopathy. CDR3 sequence reads: CASSDSRAGGYTF. The CDR3 region has the DNA TGTGCCAGCAGCGATAGCAGGGCAGGAGGCTACACCTTC.